These 26 T cell receptor beta chains share one sample of origin, sequenced in a study of CD8+ T cells in alopecia areata. cDNA prepared by RNA extraction and subsequent reverse transcription served as the template for sequencing. Sequenced by immunoSEQ multiplex PCR; TCRdb stores in-frame clones only, minus some. The sample gives almost 250,000 clones, 67% of which show up once; more than 0.95% is in the top ten. Sample: CD4+ T cells sorted from blood, taken at week 0. The receptors stem from a human donor with alopecia areata.

This clone was observed a single time. The chain links TRBV12-5 to TRBJ2-5; no definite D call. CDR1 is LGHNT, CDR2 FRNRAP, per germline. The CDR3 extends over 11 amino acids. V shed 6 bases and J shed 5 bases, with 7 bases lying between them. Written as DNA, the CDR3 is TGTGCTAGTGGGTTGACTGAGACCCAGTACTTC. It codes for CASGLTETQYF.

The chain couples TRBV6-5 to TRBJ1-1; possibly TRBD1 for D (6 bases). The V gene lost 2 bases and the J gene lost 0 bases, with 7 bases spanning the gap. This CDR3 is 14 amino acids long. Germline assignment: CDR1 MNHEY and CDR2 SVGAGI. CDR3 nucleotides: TGTGCCAGCAGTTACGGACAGCTGAACACTGAAGCTTTCTTT. Encoded protein: CASSYGQLNTEAFF.

The rearrangement links TRBV5-1 to TRBJ1-2; D is unresolved. This CDR3 has 15 residues. Trimming cost V 0 bases and J 3 bases, with 12 bases left between them. CDR1 is SGHRS and CDR2 is YFSETQ in the germline V gene. CDR3 residues: CASSLGRRLDYGYTF. The DNA for the CDR3 is TGCGCCAGCAGCTTGGGTCGGAGGTTAGACTATGGCTACACCTTC. Looking up the rest from reference TRBV5-1 and TRBJ1-2 gives the full variable domain: KAGVTQTPRYLIKTRGQQVTLSCSPISGHRSVSWYQQTPGQGLQFLFEYFSETQRNKGNFPGRFSGRQFSNSRSEMNVSTLELGDSALYLCASSLGRRLDYGYTFGSGTRLTVV.

The V call is TRBV30, the J call TRBJ1-2, with D unresolved. Germline V CDR1 and CDR2: GTSNPN, SVGIG (reference sequence). V lost 1 base to trimming and J lost 2 bases, with 5 bases between them. This CDR3 spans 12 amino acids. The chain's CDR3 is CAWSAPNYGYTF. DNA of the CDR3: TGTGCCTGGAGTGCTCCCAACTATGGCTACACCTTC. The variable domain in full, completed from reference TRBV30 and TRBJ1-2, reads SQTIHQWPATLVQPVGSPLSLECTVEGTSNPNLYWYRQAAGRGLQLLFYSVGIGQISSEVPQNLSASRPQDRQFILSSKKLLLSDSGFYLCAWSAPNYGYTFGSGTRLTVV.

The rearrangement links TRBV19 to TRBJ1-5, with no clear D. Germline V gives CDR1 LNHDA, CDR2 SQIVND (reference sequence). The CDR3 has 15 amino acids. V lost 4 bases and J 9 bases, leaving 19 bases between the germline ends. The CDR3 reads CASSTGLPALVPQHF. The CDR3 DNA is TGTGCCAGTAGTACAGGACTCCCCGCGTTAGTGCCCCAGCATTTT.

The CDR3 loop reads CASSLGRGPYNEQFF. The CDR3, as DNA: TGCGCCAGCAGCTTGGGCAGGGGCCCCTACAATGAGCAGTTCTTC. The chain links TRBV5-1 to TRBJ2-1; maybe TRBD1 (6 bases). Trimming took 0 bases from V and 2 from J, leaving 9 bases between them. From germline, CDR1 is SGHRS and CDR2 YFSETQ. This CDR3 is 15 amino acids long. Using reference TRBV5-1 and TRBJ2-1 for the parts outside the CDR3, the full variable domain is KAGVTQTPRYLIKTRGQQVTLSCSPISGHRSVSWYQQTPGQGLQFLFEYFSETQRNKGNFPGRFSGRQFSNSRSEMNVSTLELGDSALYLCASSLGRGPYNEQFFGPGTRLTVL.

This clone was observed once. The junction departs from germline at one end; a sequencing error may be responsible. The J gene is TRBJ2-7, the V gene TRBV7-7; D uncertain. CDR3 length equals 13 residues. Germline loops: CDR1 SSHAT, CDR2 FNYEAQ (reference sequence). DNA for the CDR3: TGTGCTAGCAGCTTAGCCAACTCCTACGAGCAGTACTTC. It codes for CASSLANSYEQYF.

The rearrangement joins TRBV25-1 to TRBJ2-5; unclear D gene. Near its end, the DNA agrees better with TRBJ2-7, so the J call may be wrong. This CDR3 comprises 11 residues. Germline V gives CDR1 MGHDK, CDR2 SYGVNS. The CDR3 nucleotides are TGTGCCAGCAGTGAATTCTACGAGCAGTACTTC. It specifies CASSEFYEQYF.

The chain employs TRBV5-4 and TRBJ1-1; tentatively, D is TRBD1 (5 bases). CDR3 size: 14 residues. V was trimmed by 4 bases and J by 3 bases, leaving 13 bases between them. Germline loops: CDR1 SGHNT, CDR2 YYREEE (reference sequence). The CDR3, as DNA: TGTGCCAGCAGCACCGCGGGGGTTGACACTGAAGCTTTCTTT. It yields the protein CASSTAGVDTEAFF.

A single count supports this clone. This sequence joins TRBV11-2 and TRBJ2-6; D may be TRBD2 (5 bases). Germline V gene lookup returns CDR1 SGHAT and CDR2 FQNNGV. V gave up 5 bases and J gave up 1 base, with 15 bases separating them. The CDR3 loop spans 17 amino acids. The CDR3 loop reads CASSPHARGSGANVLTF. CDR3 sequence (DNA): TGTGCCAGCAGCCCCCATGCTCGGGGATCTGGGGCCAACGTCCTGACTTTC.

This clone was counted a few times. Relative to the germline gene, one junction end is altered; a read error may explain this. This sequence joins TRBV14 and TRBJ1-1; no reliable D call. CDR3 size: 12 residues. In germline, CDR1 is SGHDN, CDR2 FVKESK. The CDR3 sequence is CASSQDWRGQIF. The DNA for the CDR3 is TGTGCCAGCAGCCAAGATTGGAGAGGCCAAATTTTT.

The chain joins TRBV30 to TRBJ1-2; D may be TRBD1 (5 bases). V gave up 0 bases and J gave up 4 bases, with 15 bases separating them. Per germline, CDR1 GTSNPN and CDR2 SVGIG (reference sequence). The CDR3 extends over 15 amino acids. This CDR3 is CAWSVWAVGGYGYTF. CDR3 sequence (DNA): TGTGCCTGGAGTGTATGGGCCGTCGGGGGCTATGGCTACACCTTC.

The V and J genes are TRBV6-6 and TRBJ2-2, with D possibly called TRBD1 or TRBD2 (6 bases each). From germline, CDR1 is MNHNY and CDR2 SVGAGI (reference sequence). This CDR3 has 14 residues. With 6 bases removed from V and 4 bases from J, the gap between germline ends came to 12 bases. CDR3 loop: CASRNREVTGELFF. The DNA of the CDR3 is TGTGCCAGCAGGAACAGGGAGGTCACCGGGGAGCTGTTTTTT.

The chain couples TRBV7-2 to TRBJ2-7; D perhaps matches TRBD1 (6 bases). The germline V gene has CDR1 SGHTA and CDR2 FQGNSA. The CDR3 runs to 17 residues. Trimming left V 1 base short and J 5 bases short, with 21 bases between. This CDR3 is CASSLVGSQGFYHEQYF. Written as DNA, the CDR3 is TGTGCCAGCAGCTTAGTTGGATCTCAGGGGTTTTACCACGAGCAGTACTTC.

V is TRBV27 and J is TRBJ2-2; 10 positions agree with TRBD2. This CDR3 has 16 residues. Losses at the gene ends were 2 bases for V and 5 bases for J; bases not matched to a gene: 5. Germline loops: CDR1 MNHEY, CDR2 SMNVEV (reference sequence). The CDR3 here is CASSLKAGLATGELFF. CDR3 bases: TGTGCCAGCAGTTTAAAAGCGGGACTAGCGACCGGGGAGCTGTTTTTT.

The sample holds a few counts of this clone. The chain is built from TRBV2 and TRBJ2-2; D unresolved. The CDR3 has 15 residues. CDR1 is SNHLY and CDR2 is FYNNEI in the germline V gene. Trimming shortened V by 4 bases and J by 0 bases, and 9 bases separated the two germline ends. DNA of the CDR3: TGTGCCAGCAGTGTCTACGCTTCGAACACCGGGGAGCTGTTTTTT. Protein: CASSVYASNTGELFF.

The genes are TRBV9 and TRBJ1-3; TRBD1 is a possible D gene (6 bases). The V end lost 3 bases, the J end lost 0 bases, and 10 bases lay between the germline ends. The CDR3 has 15 amino acids. Per the germline V gene, CDR1 is SGDLS and CDR2 is YYNGEE. CDR3 coding DNA: TGTGCCAGCAGCGCCAGGGGTACCTCTGGAAACACCATATATTTT. It is translated as CASSARGTSGNTIYF. Full variable domain (missing parts from reference TRBV9 and TRBJ1-3): DSGVTQTPKHLITATGQRVTLRCSPRSGDLSVYWYQQSLDQGLQFLIQYYNGEERAKGNILERFSAQQFPDLHSELNLSSLELGDSALYFCASSARGTSGNTIYFGEGSWLTVV.

The rearrangement links TRBV18 to TRBJ2-3; a possible D gene is TRBD1 (6 bases). Germline-derived CDR1 and CDR2 are KGHSH and LQKENI. V was shortened by 6 bases and J by 4 bases, with 17 bases between the two germline ends. This CDR3 is 15 amino acids long. This CDR3 reads CASSPTQGVADTQYF. Written as DNA, the CDR3 is TGTGCCAGCTCTCCCACACAGGGTGTAGCAGATACGCAGTATTTT.

The rearrangement joins TRBV2 to TRBJ1-2; possibly TRBD1 for D (6 bases). V was cut by 8 bases and J by 9 bases, with 22 bases left in between. The CDR3 extends over 14 amino acids. CDR1 is SNHLY, CDR2 FYNNEI, per germline. The CDR3 loop reads CASQGSPSGLSYTF. The CDR3 region has the DNA TGTGCCAGCCAGGGGAGCCCCTCGGGGCTAAGCTACACCTTC.

The chain links TRBV9 to TRBJ1-5; D remains unclear. V gave up 3 bases and J gave up 1 base, with 17 bases separating them. The CDR3 contains 17 residues. Germline CDR1 and CDR2: SGDLS and YYNGEE. The CDR3 nucleotides read TGTGCCAGCAGCGCCGGGTCGGGCGTTAACAGCAATCAGCCCCAGCATTTT. Translating it yields CASSAGSGVNSNQPQHF.

The chain is built from TRBV30 and TRBJ1-1; D call uncertain. This CDR3 comprises 10 residues. The V and J ends lost 4 bases and 11 bases respectively, with 11 bases between them. Germline-derived CDR1 and CDR2 are GTSNPN and SVGIG (reference sequence). As DNA, the CDR3 is TGTGCCTGGAAGCGGGAAAACGCTTTCTTT. Its protein is CAWKRENAFF. Looking up the rest from reference TRBV30 and TRBJ1-1 gives the full variable domain: SQTIHQWPATLVQPVGSPLSLECTVEGTSNPNLYWYRQAAGRGLQLLFYSVGIGQISSEVPQNLSASRPQDRQFILSSKKLLLSDSGFYLCAWKRENAFFGQGTRLTVV.

The rearrangement links TRBV30 to TRBJ1-1, with D maybe TRBD1 (6 bases). Germline CDR1 reads GTSNPN; CDR2 reads SVGIG (reference sequence). This CDR3 has 15 amino acids. The ends were cut back, 0 bases at V and 0 bases at J, with 11 bases in the middle. As DNA, the CDR3 is TGTGCCTGGAGTGTCCCGGGGACATTGAACACTGAAGCTTTCTTT. Translation gives CAWSVPGTLNTEAFF.

This clone appeared once. The chain has TRBV6-1 and TRBJ2-7, with D tentatively TRBD1 (5 bases). Germline-derived CDR1 and CDR2 are MNHNS and SASEGT. The CDR3 sequence is 13 residues long. Deletions cut 11 bases from V and 2 bases from J, with 16 bases between. The CDR3 region is CAAQVRVPYEQYF. CDR3 bases: TGTGCCGCACAGGTTCGGGTTCCCTACGAGCAGTACTTC.

The chain combines TRBV30 with TRBJ2-7; TRBD1 aligns across 8 bases. V shed 2 bases, J shed 5 bases, and the junction held 5 bases outside the gene matches. The germline gives CDR1 GTSNPN, CDR2 SVGIG (reference sequence). The length of the CDR3 is 13 residues. DNA of the CDR3: TGTGCCTGGAGTTTGGACAGGGTCGACGAGCAGTACTTC. Protein: CAWSLDRVDEQYF.

The genes are TRBV29-1 and TRBJ2-5, with 7 nucleotides matching TRBD1. The J segment lost 4 bases and the V segment lost 7 bases, leaving 6 bases of the junction unmatched. This CDR3 region has 12 residues. CDR1 and CDR2 from the germline V gene are SQVTM and ANQGSEA. The CDR3 coding sequence is TGCAGCGCCGCAGGGACAGTAGAGACCCAGTACTTC. Translating it yields CSAAGTVETQYF.

The rearrangement uses TRBV29-1 and TRBJ2-7; 7 positions agree with TRBD1. Germline loops: CDR1 SQVTM, CDR2 ANQGSEA. The CDR3 is 13 residues long. The V gene end was trimmed by 7 bases and the J gene end by 3 bases; junction bases not matched to a gene: 9. CDR3 in amino acids: CSALTGILYEQYF. CDR3 coding DNA: TGCAGCGCCTTGACAGGGATCCTCTACGAGCAGTACTTC.